This T cell receptor beta chain appears in the sequencing data of a study of cytomegalovirus exposure and HLA in healthy donors. Study findings and constraints: TCR beta V- and J-gene trimming was later associated with a missense DCLRE1C variant. Most CMV-associated TCR beta chains were later found to appear HLA-restricted. The classifier reportedly diagnosed cytomegalovirus status with high specificity and sensitivity.

In the case of this clone: The antigen remains unidentified. At one end, the junction sequence differs from germline, possibly due to a read error.

13 Jbeta primers and 60 Vbeta primers were used for the PCR. Repertoires were generated with immunoSEQ multiplex PCR, while TCRdb's copy carries only in-frame clones and drops some. The sample includes around 78,000 clones, about 78% of them seen just once. CDR1 is MNHEY, CDR2 SVGAGI, per germline. The CDR3 is 14 amino acids. The V gene is TRBV6-5, the J gene TRBJ1-2; D unresolved. The sequencing input was PBMCs. The source is a male donor in good health and CMV-seronegative. The CDR3 nucleotides are TGTGCCAGCAGTTACAATTCGGGTCTCTATGGCTACCCCTTC. Its translation is CASSYNSGLYGYPF.